What follows are 27 T cell receptor beta chains derived from one specimen sequenced in a study of cytomegalovirus exposure and HLA in healthy donors. The PCR used 60 Vbeta and 13 Jbeta primers. Produced via immunoSEQ multiplex PCR; TCRdb's table is partial and in-frame only. Here the sample spans 170,000 or so clones, around 78% being singletons. The sample taken for sequencing was PBMCs. Source of these receptors: a woman aged 45-59 years in good health and CMV-seropositive.

The genes are TRBV6-1 and TRBJ2-3; 8 bases are a match to TRBD1. Germline V gene lookup returns CDR1 MNHNS and CDR2 SASEGT. The CDR3 sequence is 15 residues long. The V and J ends lost 6 bases and 2 bases, in that order; junction bases with no gene match: 7. The CDR3 nucleotides are TGTGCCAGCAGGATCTGGACAGGGATCACAGATACGCAGTATTTT. Its translation is CASRIWTGITDTQYF.

The V gene is TRBV6-5, the J gene TRBJ1-6; D may be TRBD1 (6 bases). Trimming took 9 bases from V and 6 from J, leaving 9 bases between them. The CDR3 is 12 residues long. Per the germline V gene, CDR1 is MNHEY and CDR2 is SVGAGI. DNA of the CDR3: TGTGCCAGTAGGGGGGGTAATTCACCCCTCCACTTT. Translation gives CASRGGNSPLHF.

There are a few counts of this clone. The chain has TRBV9 and TRBJ2-6; possible D gene TRBD2, 6 bases. V lost 0 bases, J lost 4 bases, and 17 bases lay in between. In germline, CDR1 is SGDLS, CDR2 YYNGEE. The CDR3 loop spans 18 amino acids. CDR3 DNA sequence: TGTGCCAGCAGCGTAGGGGGGGACTCGTCTAAGGGGGCCAACGTCCTGACTTTC. This gives the protein CASSVGGDSSKGANVLTF.

This sequence joins TRBV13 and TRBJ2-7; 13 bases are a match to TRBD2. Trimming at V came to 4 bases and at J to 6 bases, leaving 6 bases not matched to a gene. Germline CDR1 is PRHDT and CDR2 is FYEKMQ (reference sequence). The CDR3 runs to 15 residues. DNA of the CDR3: TGTGCCAGCAGCTCCGGACTAGCGGGGGACACCGAGCAGTACTTC. Amino acids: CASSSGLAGDTEQYF. Full variable domain (rest looked up from reference TRBV13 and TRBJ2-7): AAGVIQSPRHLIKEKRETATLKCYPIPRHDTVYWYQQGPGQDPQFLISFYEKMQSDKGSIPDRFSAQQFSDYHSELNMSSLELGDSALYFCASSSGLAGDTEQYFGPGTRLTVT.

J is TRBJ2-5 and V is TRBV2; 9 bases fit TRBD1. The germline CDR1 and CDR2 sequences are SNHLY and FYNNEI. The trim removed 9 bases at V and 11 bases at J, leaving 13 bases unmatched. CDR3 length: 13 residues. CDR3 protein: CASGDREVPEQYF. CDR3 nucleotide sequence: TGTGCCAGTGGGGACAGGGAAGTTCCTGAGCAGTACTTC. The full variable domain, completed using reference TRBV2 and TRBJ2-5, is EPEVTQTPSHQVTQMGQEVILRCVPISNHLYFYWYRQILGQKVEFLVSFYNNEISEKSEIFDDQFSVERPDGSNFTLKIRSTKLEDSAMYFCASGDREVPEQYFGPGTRLLVL.

This sequence joins TRBV2 and TRBJ2-1; 8 nucleotides align to TRBD1. The trim removed 6 bases at V and 10 bases at J, leaving 11 bases unmatched. Germline V gene data show CDR1 as SNHLY and CDR2 as FYNNEI. CDR3 length equals 14 residues. The CDR3 nucleotides read TGTGCCAGCAGCACGATGGACAGGGCGGTGGAGCAGTTCTTC. Translating it yields CASSTMDRAVEQFF.

The rearrangement joins TRBV14 to TRBJ2-5; 13 bases map to TRBD2. Germline V gene data show CDR1 as SGHDN and CDR2 as FVKESK. The CDR3 extends over 16 amino acids. With V trimmed by 5 bases and J by 2 bases, 5 bases remained unmatched. CDR3 sequence: CASSIGTSGVQETQYF. Here the CDR3 DNA reads TGTGCCAGCAGCATTGGGACTAGCGGGGTACAAGAGACCCAGTACTTC.

This clone was detected only once. The V call is TRBV5-1, the J call TRBJ2-3; the D gene is possibly TRBD1 (5 bases). V lost 0 bases, J lost 2 bases, and 13 bases lay in between. Per germline, CDR1 SGHRS and CDR2 YFSETQ. The CDR3 totals 16 residues. The CDR3 coding sequence is TGCGCCAGCAGCTTGGTAGGGGTCTTGGACACAGATACGCAGTATTTT. It encodes CASSLVGVLDTDTQYF.

J is TRBJ1-2 and V is TRBV7-6; perhaps TRBD1 as D (6 bases). Germline V lookup: CDR1 SGHVS, CDR2 FNYEAQ. V was clipped by 0 bases and J by 8 bases, with 10 bases between them. This CDR3 spans 13 amino acids. CDR3 in amino acids: CASSLAAGAGYTF. The CDR3 DNA is TGTGCCAGCAGCTTAGCGGCGGGGGCCGGCTACACCTTC. The whole variable domain, remainder taken from reference TRBV7-6 and TRBJ1-2, is GAGVSQSPRYKVTKRGQDVALRCDPISGHVSLYWYRQALGQGPEFLTYFNYEAQQDKSGLPNDRFSAERPEGSISTLTIQRTEQRDSAMYRCASSLAAGAGYTFGSGTRLTVV.

The V call is TRBV6-1, the J call TRBJ2-1; D not resolved. Trimming took off 4 bases at V and 6 bases at J, with 10 bases between the two ends. This CDR3 spans 13 amino acids. Germline CDR1 reads MNHNS; CDR2 reads SASEGT. The CDR3 reads CASSGYIPNEQFF. The CDR3 coding sequence is TGTGCCAGCAGTGGGTACATACCCAATGAGCAGTTCTTC.

The chain combines TRBV6-5 with TRBJ2-1, with 10 bases that match TRBD2. The V and J ends lost 10 bases and 7 bases, in that order; junction bases with no gene match: 10. Germline V gives CDR1 MNHEY, CDR2 SVGAGI. The CDR3 sequence is 14 residues long. CDR3 sequence: CATRPPSGGNEQFF. Here the CDR3 DNA reads TGTGCCACCCGCCCCCCTAGCGGGGGAAATGAGCAGTTCTTC.

The J gene is TRBJ1-5, the V gene TRBV27, with 7 bases aligning to TRBD1. The length of the CDR3 is 12 residues. Per the germline V gene, CDR1 is MNHEY and CDR2 is SMNVEV (reference sequence). Trimming at V came to 8 bases and at J to 5 bases, leaving 3 bases not matched to a gene. CDR3 in amino acids: CASGTAYQPQHF. The CDR3 region has the DNA TGTGCCAGCGGGACAGCTTATCAGCCCCAGCATTTT.

The gene calls are TRBV10-3 and TRBJ2-5, with D possibly being TRBD2 (5 bases). The germline V and J ends were trimmed by 9 bases and 5 bases, with 19 bases remaining between them. The CDR3 spans 14 residues. Germline CDR1 reads ENHRY; CDR2 reads SYGVKD. The CDR3 DNA reads TGTGCCATTCCGACGTACGAGGGTTGGGAGACCCAGTACTTC. It codes for CAIPTYEGWETQYF.

The chain is built from TRBV19 and TRBJ2-2; TRBD1 matches 9 bases. CDR1 is LNHDA and CDR2 is SQIVND in the germline V gene (reference sequence). The ends lost 7 bases at V and 4 bases at J; junction bases unmatched: 19. This CDR3 comprises 19 residues. This CDR3 reads CASTAAGQGKSLRTGELFF. CDR3 bases: TGTGCCAGTACCGCCGCGGGACAGGGAAAGAGTTTACGCACCGGGGAGCTGTTTTTT.

This chain links TRBV4-1 with TRBJ1-1; 7 nucleotides match TRBD1. Germline CDR1 is MGHRA and CDR2 is YSYEKL. This CDR3 contains 15 residues. The V segment lost 3 bases and the J segment 5 bases; nucleotides outside the gene matches: 9. For the CDR3, the DNA is TGCGCCAGCAGCCAGCTGACAGGGAAGGGGACTGAAGCTTTCTTT. Protein: CASSQLTGKGTEAFF.

The chain employs TRBV29-1 and TRBJ1-5; 7 positions agree with TRBD1. This CDR3 has 14 residues. Unmatched junction bases numbered 6, after V lost 4 bases and J lost 3 bases. The germline V gene has CDR1 SQVTM and CDR2 ANQGSEA. This CDR3 reads CSVGAGGANQPQHF. CDR3 sequence (DNA): TGCAGCGTTGGAGCAGGGGGAGCCAATCAGCCCCAGCATTTT.

The chain has TRBV7-8 and TRBJ2-3; the match to TRBD2 covers 10 bases. J was trimmed by 1 base and V by 7 bases; bases with no gene match: 8. The CDR3 covers 16 residues. Germline V gene lookup returns CDR1 SGHVS and CDR2 FQNEAQ. As DNA, the CDR3 is TGTGCCAGCACCAGTCCCCTAGCGGGGGGCACAGATACGCAGTATTTT. Translation: CASTSPLAGGTDTQYF.

This sequence joins TRBV30 and TRBJ2-4; possible D gene TRBD2, 7 bases. With 1 base removed from V and 8 bases from J, the gap between germline ends came to 15 bases. CDR1 and CDR2 from the germline V gene are GTSNPN and SVGIG (reference sequence). The length of the CDR3 is 14 residues. The CDR3 here is CAWSGGGLEHIQYF. CDR3 DNA: TGTGCCTGGAGTGGGGGGGGGCTTGAGCACATTCAGTACTTC.

V usage is TRBV6-1 and J usage is TRBJ2-1; 9 positions match TRBD2. The CDR3 runs to 14 residues. Germline V lookup: CDR1 MNHNS, CDR2 SASEGT. V dropped 5 bases and J dropped 8; count of bases not matched to a gene: 7. CDR3 nucleotides: TGTGCCAGCAGTCCCCGGGCTAGCGGGGATGAGCAGTTCTTC. It specifies CASSPRASGDEQFF.

The rearrangement links TRBV5-1 to TRBJ2-2; the D is unclear. Germline V CDR1 and CDR2: SGHRS, YFSETQ. The CDR3 runs to 13 residues. V lost 0 bases and J lost 8, with 8 bases in between. The CDR3 DNA reads as TGCGCCAGCAGCTTGGCCCGAGGTGGGGAGCTGTTTTTT. It translates to CASSLARGGELFF.

CDR3 coding DNA: TGTGCCAGCAGTTACCGTCAGTTGAACACTGAAGCTTTCTTT. Encoded protein: CASSYRQLNTEAFF. The chain employs TRBV6-5 and TRBJ1-1; D unclear. The CDR3 contains 14 residues. The V and J ends lost 2 bases and 0 bases respectively, with 7 bases between them. Germline-derived CDR1 and CDR2 are MNHEY and SVGAGI.

This chain joins TRBV6-5 and TRBJ1-2; 8 nucleotides line up with TRBD1. The CDR3 has 14 residues. J was trimmed by 2 bases and V by 3 bases; bases with no gene match: 2. CDR1 and CDR2 from the germline V gene are MNHEY and SVGAGI. As DNA, the CDR3 is TGTGCCAGCAGTTATAGACAGGGGAACTATGGCTACACCTTC. Protein sequence: CASSYRQGNYGYTF.

This clone showed up just a few times. The same CDR3 is also encoded by other DNA sequences in this sample. The chain is built from TRBV19 and TRBJ1-4; D might be TRBD1 (6 bases). With 3 bases removed from V and 5 bases from J, the gap between germline ends came to 10 bases. This CDR3 has 14 residues. From germline, CDR1 is LNHDA and CDR2 SQIVND (reference sequence). The CDR3 loop reads CASSIGRGNEKLFF. CDR3 coding DNA: TGTGCCAGTAGTATCGGAAGGGGGAATGAAAAACTGTTTTTT. The whole variable domain, filled in from reference TRBV19 and TRBJ1-4, reads DGGITQSPKYLFRKEGQNVTLSCEQNLNHDAMYWYRQDPGQGLRLIYYSQIVNDFQKGDIAEGYSVSREKKESFPLTVTSAQKNPTAFYLCASSIGRGNEKLFFGSGTQLSVL.

V and J are TRBV29-1 and TRBJ1-1, with a tentative D call TRBD1 (5 bases). With 0 bases removed from V and 3 bases from J, the gap between germline ends came to 11 bases. The V gene's germline CDR1 is SQVTM and CDR2 ANQGSEA. This CDR3 is built from 14 residues. This CDR3 is CSVEDWGGDTEAFF. In DNA form, the CDR3 reads TGCAGCGTTGAAGATTGGGGCGGGGACACTGAAGCTTTCTTT.

The CDR3 DNA reads as TGTGCCAGCAGCCCCGTCAGGGGGGATCGAATGAACACTGAAGCTTTCTTT. Protein: CASSPVRGDRMNTEAFF. The gene calls are TRBV11-3 and TRBJ1-1; 7 bases align to TRBD1. Germline CDR1 reads SGHNT; CDR2 reads YENEEA. This CDR3 spans 17 amino acids. Germline trimming cut 5 bases from V and 0 bases from J; bases unmatched to any gene: 12.

The chain recombines TRBV2 with TRBJ2-2, with 7 bases that match TRBD1. V lost 4 bases and J lost 8; bases outside the gene matches: 7. The CDR3 loop spans 14 amino acids. The germline gives CDR1 SNHLY, CDR2 FYNNEI. As DNA, the CDR3 is TGTGCCAGCAGTGCAACGGACAGGAGGGGGGAGCTGTTTTTT. Residues: CASSATDRRGELFF.

This clone has more than one count but fewer than ten. The chain recombines TRBV5-1 with TRBJ2-1; possibly TRBD2 for D (6 bases). Trimming took 3 bases from V and 6 from J, leaving 16 bases between them. From germline, CDR1 is SGHRS and CDR2 YFSETQ. CDR3 length: 15 residues. The CDR3 protein is CASSSTSSQGNEQFF. The CDR3 nucleotides are TGCGCCAGCAGCTCAACTAGCAGCCAGGGCAATGAGCAGTTCTTC. Complete variable domain (other parts from reference TRBV5-1 and TRBJ2-1): KAGVTQTPRYLIKTRGQQVTLSCSPISGHRSVSWYQQTPGQGLQFLFEYFSETQRNKGNFPGRFSGRQFSNSRSEMNVSTLELGDSALYLCASSSTSSQGNEQFFGPGTRLTVL.